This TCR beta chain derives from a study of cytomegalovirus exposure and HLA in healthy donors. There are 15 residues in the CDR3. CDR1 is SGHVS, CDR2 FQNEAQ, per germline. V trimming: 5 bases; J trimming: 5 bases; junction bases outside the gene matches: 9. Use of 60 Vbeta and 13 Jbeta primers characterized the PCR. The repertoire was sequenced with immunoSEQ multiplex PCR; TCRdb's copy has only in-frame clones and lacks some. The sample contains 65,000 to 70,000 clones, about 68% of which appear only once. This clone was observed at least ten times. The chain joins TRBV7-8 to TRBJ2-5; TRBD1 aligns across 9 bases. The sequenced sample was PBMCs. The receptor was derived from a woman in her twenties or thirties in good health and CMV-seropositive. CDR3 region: CASSVYGTGQETQYF. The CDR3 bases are TGTGCCAGCAGCGTTTACGGGACAGGGCAGGAGACCCAGTACTTC.